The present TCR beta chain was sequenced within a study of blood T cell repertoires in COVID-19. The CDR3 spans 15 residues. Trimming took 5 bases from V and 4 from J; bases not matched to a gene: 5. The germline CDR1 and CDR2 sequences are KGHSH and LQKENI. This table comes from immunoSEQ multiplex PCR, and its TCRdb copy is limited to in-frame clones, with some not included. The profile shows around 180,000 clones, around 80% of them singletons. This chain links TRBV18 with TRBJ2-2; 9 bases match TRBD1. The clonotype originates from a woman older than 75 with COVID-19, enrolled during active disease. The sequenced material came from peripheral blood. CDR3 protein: CASSAGQGGTGELFF. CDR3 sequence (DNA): TGTGCCAGCTCAGCGGGACAGGGCGGCACCGGGGAGCTGTTTTTT.